The 25 T cell receptor beta chains below all came from one sample that was sequenced in a study of tumor-infiltrating lymphocytes in localized non-small cell lung cancer. Here immunoSEQ multiplex PCR was the method, and the copy in TCRdb shows in-frame clones only, minus some. This sample has around 25,000 clones, with around 62% found just once. What was sequenced was lung tumor tissue. The receptors originated from a human donor with non-small cell lung cancer.

This clone turned up a few times. V is TRBV18 and J is TRBJ1-1; 8 bases align to TRBD1. V lost 5 bases to trimming and J lost 4 bases; unmatched junction nucleotides: 12. The germline gives CDR1 KGHSH, CDR2 LQKENI. This CDR3 is built from 16 residues. CDR3 loop: CASSGQGFTYSTEAFF. The CDR3 nucleotides read TGTGCCAGCTCAGGACAGGGTTTCACCTACTCCACTGAAGCTTTCTTT.

This chain connects TRBV19 to TRBJ1-1; D is undetermined. The V and J ends lost 7 bases and 1 base respectively, with 10 bases between them. This CDR3 has 13 residues. Germline V CDR1 and CDR2: LNHDA, SQIVND (reference sequence). CDR3 sequence: CASTPTGNTEAFF. In DNA form, the CDR3 reads TGTGCCAGTACCCCGACGGGGAACACTGAAGCTTTCTTT. The full variable domain, completed using reference TRBV19 and TRBJ1-1, is DGGITQSPKYLFRKEGQNVTLSCEQNLNHDAMYWYRQDPGQGLRLIYYSQIVNDFQKGDIAEGYSVSREKKESFPLTVTSAQKNPTAFYLCASTPTGNTEAFFGQGTRLTVV.

This clone was counted a few times. The chain carries TRBV7-9 and TRBJ1-5; TRBD1 aligns across 8 bases. The V gene's germline CDR1 is SEHNR and CDR2 FQNEAQ (reference sequence). This CDR3 region has 16 residues. V gave up 5 bases and J gave up 5 bases; unmatched junction bases: 11. The CDR3 DNA sequence: TGTGCCAGCAGCGGGAACGACAGGGGTGGGGATCAGCCCCAGCATTTT. This translates into CASSGNDRGGDQPQHF.

The chain combines TRBV11-3 with TRBJ1-3; tentative D call: TRBD1 (5 bases). The CDR3 contains 13 residues. Trimming took off 6 bases at V and 2 bases at J, with 8 bases between the two ends. CDR1 and CDR2 (germline): SGHNT, YENEEA. CDR3: CASSQGPGNTIYF. CDR3 coding DNA: TGTGCCAGCAGTCAGGGCCCTGGAAACACCATATATTTT.

This clone was picked up a small number of times. The J gene is TRBJ2-2, the V gene TRBV18, with D hard to call. Germline V gene sequence: CDR1 KGHSH, CDR2 LQKENI. Between the trimmed V and J ends, which lost 3 bases and 1 base, there was a span of 6 bases. The CDR3 contains 14 residues. For the CDR3, the DNA is TGTGCCAGCTCACCGGACCGGAACACCGGGGAGCTGTTTTTT. It translates to CASSPDRNTGELFF. Variable domain in full (rest from reference TRBV18 and TRBJ2-2): NAGVMQNPRHLVRRRGQEARLRCSPMKGHSHVYWYRQLPEEGLKFMVYLQKENIIDESGMPKERFSAEFPKEGPSILRIQQVVRGDSAAYFCASSPDRNTGELFFGEGSRLTVL.

J is TRBJ2-1 and V is TRBV5-1; D could derive from TRBD1 or TRBD2 (6 bases each). This CDR3 comprises 14 residues. V was pared by 7 bases and J by 2 bases, with 13 bases between. Germline assignment: CDR1 SGHRS and CDR2 YFSETQ. The CDR3 coding sequence is TGCGCCAGCTCCCTGGAGGGGGCCTACAATGAGCAGTTCTTC. Protein sequence: CASSLEGAYNEQFF.

This clone appeared a single time. The chain recombines TRBV6-1 with TRBJ1-4, with no clear D. V was clipped by 6 bases and J by 8 bases, with 10 bases between them. The CDR3 sequence is 12 residues long. The germline V gene has CDR1 MNHNS and CDR2 SASEGT. The CDR3: CASRSTSEKLFF. The CDR3 region has the DNA TGTGCCAGCAGGTCGACGTCCGAAAAACTGTTTTTT.

DNA of the CDR3: TGTGCCAGCAGTGCAACAGGGAACCCGACAGATACGCAGTATTTT. Its protein is CASSATGNPTDTQYF. The chain carries TRBV2 and TRBJ2-3; TRBD1 might be the D (6 bases). The CDR3 is 15 amino acids. The V end was cut by 4 bases, the J end by 3 bases, with 14 bases between. From germline, CDR1 is SNHLY and CDR2 FYNNEI.

The V and J genes are TRBV28 and TRBJ2-7; TRBD1 might be the D (6 bases). Looked up from germline, CDR1 is MDHEN and CDR2 is SYDVKM. The ends were cut back, 3 bases at V and 4 bases at J, with 16 bases in the middle. The length of the CDR3 is 15 residues. This chain's CDR3 is CASSFNRQGIYEQYF. The CDR3 DNA is TGTGCCAGCAGTTTCAACAGGCAGGGGATATACGAGCAGTACTTC.

This chain joins TRBV19 and TRBJ1-5; no reliable D call. The germline gives CDR1 LNHDA, CDR2 SQIVND (reference sequence). This CDR3 is built from 13 residues. Deletions cut 3 bases from V and 4 bases from J, with 7 bases between. The CDR3, as DNA: TGTGCCAGTAGTATGCGAGTTAATCAGCCCCAGCATTTT. Its protein is CASSMRVNQPQHF.

The DNA for the CDR3 is TGTGCCAGCAGCTTCGCCAGCGGGAGGGGTGTAGATACGCAGTATTTT. Translating gives CASSFASGRGVDTQYF. V gene TRBV5-4 combines with J gene TRBJ2-3; 10 nucleotides align to TRBD2. The V segment lost 2 bases and the J segment 5 bases; nucleotides outside the gene matches: 8. This CDR3 contains 16 residues. Germline V lookup: CDR1 SGHNT, CDR2 YYREEE (reference sequence).

Turning to this clone: The germline gene is not matched at one end of the junction; a read error may be the cause. The chain links TRBV28 to TRBJ2-1, with D perhaps given as TRBD1 or TRBD2 (5 bases each). The CDR3 has 17 residues. CDR1 is MDHEN and CDR2 is SYDVKM in the germline V gene. In DNA form, the CDR3 reads TGTGTCAGCACCCCGGGGAGTGGGGGTCTTAGTGGTCGGGCCCAGTTCTTC. It specifies CVSTPGSGGLSGRAQFF.

The chain is built from TRBV6-1 and TRBJ1-1; the match to TRBD1 covers 7 bases. Germline CDR1 reads MNHNS; CDR2 reads SASEGT. The CDR3 extends over 14 amino acids. V lost 10 bases, J lost 5 bases, and 13 bases stayed unmatched. This CDR3 is CATHERGLATEAFF. Written as DNA, the CDR3 is TGTGCCACCCACGAAAGGGGGCTGGCGACTGAAGCTTTCTTT.

V usage is TRBV14 and J usage is TRBJ1-5; D call uncertain. With 4 bases removed from V and 1 base from J, the gap between germline ends came to 8 bases. This CDR3 has 14 residues. The germline V gene has CDR1 SGHDN and CDR2 FVKESK. The CDR3 DNA reads as TGTGCCAGCAGCCCCTTGGGAAGCAATCAGCCCCAGCATTTT. It yields the protein CASSPLGSNQPQHF.

The J gene is TRBJ2-6, the V gene TRBV7-2; no definite D call. The germline V gene has CDR1 SGHTA and CDR2 FQGNSA. The CDR3 covers 18 residues. The V end lost 4 bases, the J end lost 1 base, and 17 bases lay between the germline ends. CDR3 in DNA: TGTGCCAGCAGCTCACATGGACCGACTTCATCTGGGGCCAACGTCCTGACTTTC. It translates to CASSSHGPTSSGANVLTF. The variable domain in full, with the rest retrieved from reference TRBV7-2 and TRBJ2-6, is GAGVSQSPSNKVTEKGKDVELRCDPISGHTALYWYRQSLGQGLEFLIYFQGNSAPDKSGLPSDRFSAERTGGSVSTLTIQRTQQEDSAVYLCASSSHGPTSSGANVLTFGAGSRLTVL.

The V call is TRBV6-5, the J call TRBJ2-3; the D is unclear. There are 13 residues in the CDR3. The V gene lost 2 bases and the J gene lost 2 bases, with 5 bases spanning the gap. Looked up from germline, CDR1 is MNHEY and CDR2 is SVGAGI. The CDR3 region has the DNA TGTGCCAGCAGTTACGGCTCCACAGATACGCAGTATTTT. Translated: CASSYGSTDTQYF.

This chain links TRBV7-2 with TRBJ1-2; perhaps TRBD1 as D (5 bases). V shed 1 base and J shed 9 bases, with 24 bases lying between them. The germline V gene has CDR1 SGHTA and CDR2 FQGNSA. There are 17 residues in the CDR3. The CDR3 spells CASSLEKFGARQVRYTF. CDR3 in DNA: TGTGCCAGCAGCTTAGAGAAATTCGGGGCCCGCCAGGTTCGCTACACCTTC.

The V and J genes are TRBV5-4 and TRBJ2-7; the match to TRBD2 covers 9 bases. CDR1 and CDR2 (germline): SGHNT, YYREEE (reference sequence). This CDR3 is 15 amino acids long. J gave up 0 bases and V 4 bases, and 5 bases lay outside the gene matches. CDR3 DNA: TGTGCCAGCAGCCCCCTAGCGGGAAGCTCCTACGAGCAGTACTTC. Translating gives CASSPLAGSSYEQYF.

This clone is judged medium-sized. V is TRBV11-2 and J is TRBJ2-1; 12 nucleotides match TRBD2. V dropped 4 bases and J dropped 7; count of bases not matched to a gene: 5. The CDR3 has 15 residues. The germline V gene has CDR1 SGHAT and CDR2 FQNNGV. CDR3 nucleotides: TGTGCCAGCAGCTCCCTAGCGGGAGGGCCTAATGAGCAGTTCTTC. It is translated as CASSSLAGGPNEQFF.

This clone was counted a few times. V usage is TRBV5-1 and J usage is TRBJ1-5; D unclear. This CDR3 has 13 residues. V was pared by 0 bases and J by 8 bases, with 9 bases between. CDR1 is SGHRS and CDR2 is YFSETQ in the germline V gene. This CDR3 reads CASSLDPGKPQHF. The CDR3 DNA sequence: TGCGCCAGCAGCTTGGATCCTGGGAAGCCCCAGCATTTT.

This clone is medium-sized. The chain has TRBV6-1 and TRBJ1-5, with no clear D. The V end lost 5 bases, the J end lost 6 bases, and 5 bases lay between the germline ends. Germline V gene data show CDR1 as MNHNS and CDR2 as SASEGT. The CDR3 is 11 residues long. CDR3 DNA: TGTGCCAGCAGTATAGGTCAGCCCCAGCATTTT. Translated: CASSIGQPQHF.

DNA for the CDR3: TGTGCCAGCACCATCTCCAGGGGGGACAGGGAGACCCAGTACTTC. The encoded protein is CASTISRGDRETQYF. The V call is TRBV5-6, the J call TRBJ2-5; 8 bases are a match to TRBD1. V dropped 6 bases and J dropped 5; count of bases not matched to a gene: 12. Germline values: CDR1 SGHDT, CDR2 YYEEEE. The CDR3 totals 15 residues.

This clone was observed once. J is TRBJ2-2 and V is TRBV5-6; D may be TRBD2 (6 bases). Germline CDR1 reads SGHDT; CDR2 reads YYEEEE. CDR3 length equals 15 residues. V gave up 2 bases and J gave up 4 bases, with 12 bases separating them. The CDR3 sequence: CASSFGPGGTGELFF. DNA for the CDR3: TGTGCCAGCAGCTTTGGGCCCGGGGGCACCGGGGAGCTGTTTTTT. Together with reference TRBV5-6 and TRBJ2-2, the CDR3 gives the full variable domain: DAGVTQSPTHLIKTRGQQVTLRCSPKSGHDTVSWYQQALGQGPQFIFQYYEEEERQRGNFPDRFSGHQFPNYSSELNVNALLLGDSALYLCASSFGPGGTGELFFGEGSRLTVL.

CDR3 region: CASSLEGANVLTF. The CDR3 nucleotides are TGTGCCAGCAGCTTGGAAGGGGCCAACGTCCTGACTTTC. V and J are TRBV5-4 and TRBJ2-6; D uncertain. The germline V and J ends were trimmed by 0 bases and 4 bases, with 2 bases remaining between them. CDR1 is SGHNT, CDR2 YYREEE, per germline (reference sequence). This CDR3 is built from 13 residues.

This clone was counted only a few times. The J gene is TRBJ1-1, the V gene TRBV10-3; no clear D. CDR3 length: 15 amino acids. Trimming took off 1 base at V and 6 bases at J, with 15 bases between the two ends. Germline-derived CDR1 and CDR2 are ENHRY and SYGVKD. CDR3 protein: CAISEFRTGRAEAFF. DNA of the CDR3: TGTGCCATCAGTGAGTTTCGGACCGGGAGGGCTGAAGCTTTCTTT.